The sample holds a few counts of the clone carrying this T cell receptor beta chain. Under the authors' procedure: Amplification of reference gene primers provided the estimated nucleated cell counts. Sequenced by immunoSEQ multiplex PCR; TCRdb stores in-frame clones only, minus some. That table furnishes V, J and clone size, whereas the DNA furnished D and trimming. Here the sample spans around 250,000 clones, roughly 85% being singletons. The data belong to a study of blood T cell repertoires in COVID-19. At the level of the study: Spain, Italy and the United States supplied samples that represented acute and convalescent COVID-19. PBMCs, B-cell-depleted T cells, or T cells were the source of the cDNA or gDNA that made up the material.

Specimen: peripheral blood. The clonotype was recovered from a woman in her late teens or twenties with acute or convalescent COVID-19.

The CDR3 coding sequence is TGTGCCAGCAGCTTAGTGGGGGCAGGGAATGAAAAACTGTTTTTT. It is translated as CASSLVGAGNEKLFF. The chain uses TRBV7-2 and TRBJ1-4; possible D gene TRBD1, 6 bases. This CDR3 contains 15 residues. In germline, CDR1 is SGHTA, CDR2 FQGNSA. V lost 1 base to trimming and J lost 5 bases, with 11 bases between them.